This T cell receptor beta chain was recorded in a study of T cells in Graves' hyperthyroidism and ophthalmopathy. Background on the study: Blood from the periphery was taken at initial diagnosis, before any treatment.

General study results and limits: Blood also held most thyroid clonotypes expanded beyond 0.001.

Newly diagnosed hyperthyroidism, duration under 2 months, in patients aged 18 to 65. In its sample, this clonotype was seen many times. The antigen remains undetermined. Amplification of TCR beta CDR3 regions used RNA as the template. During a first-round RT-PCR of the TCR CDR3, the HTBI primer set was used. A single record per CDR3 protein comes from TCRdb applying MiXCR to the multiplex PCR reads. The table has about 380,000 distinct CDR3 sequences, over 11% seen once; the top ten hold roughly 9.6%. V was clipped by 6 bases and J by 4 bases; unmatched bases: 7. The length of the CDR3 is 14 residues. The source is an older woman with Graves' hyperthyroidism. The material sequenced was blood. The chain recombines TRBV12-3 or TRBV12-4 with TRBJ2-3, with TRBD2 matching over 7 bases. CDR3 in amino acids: CASSSLAFADTQYF. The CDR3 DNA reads TGTGCCAGCAGCTCACTAGCGTTCGCAGATACGCAGTATTTT.